The T cell receptor (beta chain) under discussion was sequenced for a study of T-cell reconstitution after alpha-beta-depleted transplantation in children. Using unique molecular identifiers, the investigators prepared the TCRbeta library. TCRdb re-derived calls from the PCR reads in MiXCR, one entry per CDR3 protein. Among 90,000 to 100,000 distinct CDR3 sequences listed, under 25% were seen once. Study conclusions and caveats: The origin of high day-60 TCRbeta diversity in some patients lay in surviving recipient T cells and thymic progenitors. A year had passed since transplant, and T-cell counts and diversity by then came mostly from newly produced T cells. Several hundred expanded graft clones reportedly gave rise to the alpha-beta T cells present about two months after transplant.

Worth noting for this clonotype: The antigen is unknown.

The V end was cut by 0 bases, the J end by 10 bases, with 4 bases between. The germline CDR1 and CDR2 sequences are SGHAT and FQDESV (reference sequence). The CDR3 has 11 amino acids. This rearrangement joins TRBV11-1 to TRBJ2-1, with D hard to call. The sequencing here drew on PBMCs, taken before TCRalphabeta/CD19-depleted stem cell transplant. This receptor was taken from a boy younger than 10 with acute lymphoblastic leukemia, due to receive a stem cell transplant. CDR3 sequence: CASSLALEQFF. DNA of the CDR3: TGTGCCAGCAGCTTAGCTCTCGAGCAGTTCTTC.